These 17 T cell receptor beta chains were all obtained from the same sample, sequenced in a study of blood T cell repertoires in COVID-19 (TCRdb year 2020). Library prep was done by the immunoSEQ multiplex PCR assay. Drawn from immuneACCESS, this table holds only the in-frame rearrangements with V and J called that TCRdb kept. Clones are partly lost; checked studies trace under half to an unresolved V gene and leave the rest unexplained. Recorded for this sample are about 190,000 clones; 75% to 90% of them occurred a single time. The leading ten clones occupy 0.95% to 1.3% of the sample. Input material: peripheral blood. These receptors all stem from a man aged 30 to 45 with acute or convalescent COVID-19.

J is TRBJ2-7 and V is TRBV19; weak D call: TRBD1 (5 bases). Trimming cost V 6 bases and J 4 bases, with 13 bases left between them. The V gene's germline CDR1 is LNHDA and CDR2 SQIVND (reference sequence). The length of the CDR3 is 13 residues. Written as DNA, the CDR3 is TGTGCCAGTAGCCTCCGCCAGGGTTACGAGCAGTACTTC. It translates to CASSLRQGYEQYF.

The gene calls are TRBV30 and TRBJ1-2, with 7 nucleotides matching TRBD1. Germline values: CDR1 GTSNPN, CDR2 SVGIG (reference sequence). The J segment lost 2 bases and the V segment lost 1 base, leaving 7 bases of the junction unmatched. The CDR3 runs to 15 residues. For the CDR3, the DNA is TGTGCCTGGAGTGAGACGGGACAGCTCAACTATGGCTACACCTTC. This codes for CAWSETGQLNYGYTF.

This clone was seen a handful of times. This chain connects TRBV19 to TRBJ1-5, with 8 bases matching TRBD1. J was trimmed by 4 bases and V by 4 bases; bases with no gene match: 6. The CDR3 has 15 amino acids. Germline V gene lookup returns CDR1 LNHDA and CDR2 SQIVND (reference sequence). The CDR3 loop is CASSTGQGTNQPQHF. The DNA for the CDR3 is TGTGCCAGTAGTACCGGACAGGGAACAAATCAGCCCCAGCATTTT.

The genes are TRBV2 and TRBJ2-1; 13 bases are a match to TRBD2. With 6 bases clipped from V and 1 base from J, the junction kept 3 bases outside the gene matches. The CDR3 spans 16 residues. The germline gives CDR1 SNHLY, CDR2 FYNNEI. The CDR3 is CASRLAGGFSYNEQFF. Written as DNA, the CDR3 is TGTGCCAGCAGACTAGCGGGAGGGTTTTCCTACAATGAGCAGTTCTTC.

This sequence joins TRBV6-5 and TRBJ2-5; a possible D gene is TRBD2 (6 bases). V was pared by 4 bases and J by 0 bases, with 15 bases between. Germline V gene data show CDR1 as MNHEY and CDR2 as SVGAGI. This CDR3 region has 16 residues. The DNA of the CDR3 is TGTGCCAGCAGTTCTACCCGGCGGGGCAACCAAGAGACCCAGTACTTC. Translating gives CASSSTRRGNQETQYF.

The V and J genes are TRBV28 and TRBJ1-5, with D maybe TRBD1 (5 bases). CDR1 is MDHEN, CDR2 SYDVKM, per germline. Trimming stripped 7 bases from V and 4 bases from J, with 17 bases between. The CDR3 is 15 amino acids. The CDR3 DNA sequence: TGTGCCAGCACTCCCCAGGGTAGAAAGAATCAGCCCCAGCATTTT. Translated, it gives CASTPQGRKNQPQHF.

The chain links TRBV18 to TRBJ1-3; weak D call: TRBD1 (6 bases). This CDR3 has 16 residues. V lost 6 bases to trimming and J lost 0 bases, with 15 bases between them. In germline, CDR1 is KGHSH, CDR2 LQKENI. The CDR3 region is CASSFGQQNSGNTIYF. CDR3 DNA sequence: TGTGCCAGCTCCTTTGGACAGCAAAACTCTGGAAACACCATATATTTT.

The V call is TRBV27, the J call TRBJ2-2, with D perhaps matching TRBD2 (6 bases). CDR1 and CDR2 from the germline V gene are MNHEY and SMNVEV (reference sequence). Deletions cut 0 bases from V and 5 bases from J, with 10 bases between. The CDR3 is 15 residues long. The CDR3 sequence: CASSLSGDWTGELFF. The CDR3 region has the DNA TGTGCCAGCAGTTTATCGGGGGACTGGACCGGGGAGCTGTTTTTT.

The CDR3 is CASTSLGATEAFF. DNA of the CDR3: TGTGCCAGCACGAGTTTGGGGGCGACTGAAGCTTTCTTT. The gene calls are TRBV2 and TRBJ1-1; weak D call: TRBD1 (6 bases). Germline-derived CDR1 and CDR2 are SNHLY and FYNNEI. The CDR3 loop spans 13 amino acids. Trimming took off 7 bases at V and 5 bases at J, with 14 bases between the two ends.

The V call is TRBV2, the J call TRBJ1-1; D is undetermined. Germline V gene data show CDR1 as SNHLY and CDR2 as FYNNEI. Trimming cost V 2 bases and J 1 base, with 11 bases left between them. The length of the CDR3 is 15 residues. Here the CDR3 DNA reads TGTGCCAGCAGTGAACGACTCAATTCGAACACTGAAGCTTTCTTT. It translates to CASSERLNSNTEAFF.

In this sample, this clone turned up once. The CDR3 DNA sequence: TGCAGCGTTGGTCCAGGAACCAACTACGAGCAGTACTTC. This gives the protein CSVGPGTNYEQYF. The V and J genes are TRBV29-1 and TRBJ2-7; no definite D call. V lost 4 bases to trimming and J lost 3 bases, with 13 bases between them. This CDR3 spans 13 amino acids. The germline CDR1 and CDR2 sequences are SQVTM and ANQGSEA.

The gene calls are TRBV19 and TRBJ2-2; 8 positions agree with TRBD1. The CDR3 covers 17 residues. The germline gives CDR1 LNHDA, CDR2 SQIVND (reference sequence). V lost 7 bases, J lost 4 bases, and 14 bases stayed unmatched. CDR3 nucleotide sequence: TGTGCCAGTACACAAAGAAATCGACAGGGGACCACCGGGGAGCTGTTTTTT. It is translated as CASTQRNRQGTTGELFF. Supplemented by reference TRBV19 and TRBJ2-2, the full variable domain reads DGGITQSPKYLFRKEGQNVTLSCEQNLNHDAMYWYRQDPGQGLRLIYYSQIVNDFQKGDIAEGYSVSREKKESFPLTVTSAQKNPTAFYLCASTQRNRQGTTGELFFGEGSRLTVL.

The table lists this clone with a count of one. J is TRBJ2-7 and V is TRBV10-2, with TRBD2 identical over 12 bases. Germline-derived CDR1 and CDR2 are WSHSY and SAAADI. The CDR3 is 14 residues long. Unmatched junction bases numbered 9, after V lost 8 bases and J lost 7 bases. In DNA form, the CDR3 reads TGCGCCAGCTTAGCGACTAGCGGGAGTCGAGAGCAGTACTTC. Translating gives CASLATSGSREQYF.

The chain carries TRBV27 and TRBJ2-1; 8 bases line up with TRBD2. J gave up 10 bases and V 4 bases, and 9 bases lay outside the gene matches. The CDR3 is 14 residues long. Germline values: CDR1 MNHEY, CDR2 SMNVEV (reference sequence). The CDR3 DNA follows: TGTGCCAGCAGTTCAGGACTAGCATCTCGGGAGCAGTTCTTC. It yields the protein CASSSGLASREQFF.

The rearrangement joins TRBV28 to TRBJ1-5; TRBD1 might be the D (6 bases). This CDR3 region has 16 residues. V gave up 3 bases and J gave up 9 bases, with 21 bases separating them. Looked up from germline, CDR1 is MDHEN and CDR2 is SYDVKM. CDR3 residues: CASSFPRPRGIRPQHF. CDR3 nucleotide sequence: TGTGCCAGCAGTTTCCCACGACCCAGGGGTATAAGGCCCCAGCATTTT.

This chain links TRBV7-2 with TRBJ1-2; D unclear. Germline CDR1 is SGHTA and CDR2 is FQGNSA. CDR3 length: 14 amino acids. The V end lost 5 bases, the J end lost 4 bases, and 14 bases lay between the germline ends. The CDR3 here is CASSPFVQTYGYTF. Written as DNA, the CDR3 is TGTGCCAGCAGCCCTTTTGTACAGACCTATGGCTACACCTTC.

The gene calls are TRBV30 and TRBJ1-3; D is uncertain. The CDR3 length is 16 residues. CDR1 and CDR2 from the germline V gene are GTSNPN and SVGIG (reference sequence). V shed 1 base and J shed 0 bases, with 13 bases lying between them. The chain's CDR3 is CAWSAGLASSGNTIYF. Written as DNA, the CDR3 is TGTGCCTGGAGTGCTGGACTGGCGAGCTCTGGAAACACCATATATTTT.